The 21 T cell receptor beta chains below come from one sample, sequenced in a study of response to subunit inactivated influenza vaccine. TCRdb recomputed calls from the RT-PCR reads with MiXCR, one row per CDR3 protein. The sample shows 150,000 to 200,000 distinct CDR3 sequences, approximately 12% of them seen only once. These sequences were also reported in another study, on T cells expressing NK-cell markers. That report adds: Researchers built TCR beta cDNA using 5'RACE template switching with UMIs.

Material: CD8+ T cells sorted from PBMCs, obtained 12 days after vaccination. Every receptor here comes from a man in his forties or fifties who received an inactivated influenza vaccine.

As to this clonotype: Possible read error: a much larger clone is one base away. The chain links TRBV4-2 to TRBJ2-1; TRBD1 might be the D (5 bases). This CDR3 contains 15 residues. Trimming pared 4 bases from V and 5 bases from J, leaving 15 bases between. CDR1 and CDR2 from the germline V gene are LGHNA and YNFKEQ. The CDR3 coding sequence is TGTGCCAGCAGCCCCGGGCCAGGGTTCGACAATGAGCAGTTCTTC. Amino acid sequence: CASSPGPGFDNEQFF.

As for this clonotype: A much more abundant neighbour one base away suggests this may be a read error. In DNA form, the CDR3 reads TGTGCCAGCGGGACAGGGCGCCATGAGCAGTTCTTC. It translates to CASGTGRHEQFF. V is TRBV7-3 and J is TRBJ2-1; TRBD1 agrees at 9 bases. Unmatched junction bases numbered 4, after V lost 8 bases and J lost 8 bases. The CDR3 runs 12 residues. Per the germline V gene, CDR1 is SGHTA and CDR2 is FQGTGA.

The gene calls are TRBV12-3 or TRBV12-4 and TRBJ1-3; the match to TRBD1 covers 8 bases. The CDR3 covers 15 residues. Trimming took 4 bases from V and 7 from J; bases not matched to a gene: 9. The CDR3 loop reads CASSSRTGIGNTIYF. In DNA, the CDR3 is TGTGCCAGCAGTTCCCGGACAGGGATAGGGAACACCATATATTTT.

A remark on this clonotype: A much more abundant neighbour one base away suggests this may be a read error. CDR3 coding DNA: TGTGCCAGCAGCTTAATACAAACCACCGGGGAGCTGTTTTTT. Its protein is CASSLIQTTGELFF. The rearrangement uses TRBV7-6 and TRBJ2-2; no clear D. CDR3 length: 14 amino acids. Germline V gene lookup returns CDR1 SGHVS and CDR2 FNYEAQ. Trimming cost V 2 bases and J 4 bases, with 8 bases left between them. Full variable domain (rest looked up from reference TRBV7-6 and TRBJ2-2): GAGVSQSPRYKVTKRGQDVALRCDPISGHVSLYWYRQALGQGPEFLTYFNYEAQQDKSGLPNDRFSAERPEGSISTLTIQRTEQRDSAMYRCASSLIQTTGELFFGEGSRLTVL.

The chain employs TRBV20-1 and TRBJ1-2; D is possibly TRBD1 (6 bases). Germline V gene lookup returns CDR1 DFQATT and CDR2 SNEGSKA (reference sequence). The CDR3 spans 15 residues. Trimming pared 0 bases from V and 4 bases from J, leaving 15 bases between. The CDR3 DNA reads as TGCAGTGCTAGAGATCCCGGGGGGCTCATCTATGGCTACACCTTC. Translated, it gives CSARDPGGLIYGYTF.

Only a few counts were recorded for this clonotype. The chain uses TRBV13 and TRBJ2-3, with D unresolved. The germline V and J ends were trimmed by 1 base and 4 bases, with 9 bases remaining between them. The CDR3 totals 14 residues. Germline V gene lookup returns CDR1 PRHDT and CDR2 FYEKMQ (reference sequence). CDR3 DNA sequence: TGTGCCAGCAGCTTAGCCATGGGCCCAGATACGCAGTATTTT. Its protein is CASSLAMGPDTQYF.

This chain joins TRBV14 and TRBJ1-6; D might be TRBD1 (5 bases). The CDR3 totals 14 residues. Trimming left V 5 bases short and J 7 bases short, with 12 bases between. Germline lookup yields CDR1 SGHDN and CDR2 FVKESK. This chain's CDR3 is CASSFGAGNSPLHF. CDR3 nucleotide sequence: TGTGCCAGCAGCTTTGGGGCTGGAAATTCACCCCTCCACTTT.

This clonotype was counted many times. This chain joins TRBV3-1 and TRBJ2-4, with a weak D call TRBD1 (6 bases). The ends were cut back, 2 bases at V and 3 bases at J, with 14 bases in the middle. This CDR3 is 16 amino acids long. In germline, CDR1 is LGHDT, CDR2 YNNKEL (reference sequence). The CDR3 sequence: CASSQLSTGFKNIQYF. The CDR3 DNA reads as TGTGCCAGCAGCCAACTTTCGACAGGATTCAAAAACATTCAGTACTTC.

This clonotype was counted between two and nine times. The gene calls are TRBV11-3 and TRBJ2-3, with 7 bases identical to TRBD2. Germline CDR1 reads SGHNT; CDR2 reads YENEEA. The CDR3 contains 17 residues. Losses at the gene ends were 1 base for V and 2 bases for J; bases not matched to a gene: 9. The CDR3 sequence is CASSLGSGARPTDTQYF. CDR3 sequence (DNA): TGTGCCAGCAGCTTAGGAAGCGGGGCCAGGCCCACAGATACGCAGTATTTT.

The rearrangement uses TRBV27 and TRBJ1-3; 7 bases are shared with TRBD1. The CDR3 covers 15 residues. Germline V gives CDR1 MNHEY, CDR2 SMNVEV (reference sequence). V trimming: 3 bases; J trimming: 2 bases; junction bases outside the gene matches: 4. In DNA form, the CDR3 reads TGTGCCAGCAGTTTTACAGGGGCAGCTGGAAACACCATATATTTT. It is translated as CASSFTGAAGNTIYF.

The sample holds a few counts of this clonotype. The V call is TRBV7-9, the J call TRBJ2-7; D not certain. The CDR3 covers 11 residues. V lost 5 bases to trimming and J lost 3 bases, with 5 bases between them. The germline V gene has CDR1 SEHNR and CDR2 FQNEAQ (reference sequence). The CDR3, as DNA: TGTGCCAGCAGCGGGCTCTACGAGCAGTACTTC. Its translation is CASSGLYEQYF.

This clonotype was counted a few times. The chain is built from TRBV6-2 or TRBV6-3 and TRBJ2-7, with 11 bases lining up with TRBD2. The CDR3 runs 17 residues. V lost 5 bases and J lost 2; bases outside the gene matches: 11. CDR1 is MNHEY, CDR2 SVGEGT, per germline. DNA for the CDR3: TGTGCCAGCAGTGGAATTTCTAGCGGGAGGCTAACCTACGAGCAGTACTTC. Protein: CASSGISSGRLTYEQYF.

This clonotype came up a few times. The chain carries TRBV30 and TRBJ2-1; D unclear. V lost 5 bases to trimming and J lost 2 bases, with 13 bases between them. CDR3 length: 14 residues. Germline loops: CDR1 GTSNPN, CDR2 SVGIG (reference sequence). CDR3 residues: CAWEKESAYNEQFF. The DNA of the CDR3 is TGTGCCTGGGAAAAGGAGTCAGCCTACAATGAGCAGTTCTTC.

V and J are TRBV28 and TRBJ2-3, with 11 bases matching TRBD2. Looked up from germline, CDR1 is MDHEN and CDR2 is SYDVKM. Unmatched junction bases numbered 8, after V lost 6 bases and J lost 6 bases. The length of the CDR3 is 15 residues. The CDR3 DNA is TGTGCCAGCAGCCTTAGCGGGGGGGCGTCGGATACGCAGTATTTT. This gives the protein CASSLSGGASDTQYF.

This clonotype was observed many times. The chain carries TRBV7-8 and TRBJ2-5; weak D call: TRBD2 (5 bases). The CDR3 spans 14 residues. The germline CDR1 and CDR2 sequences are SGHVS and FQNEAQ. Trimming took 2 bases from V and 5 from J, leaving 12 bases between them. The CDR3 reads CASSLSAGGETQYF. The CDR3 DNA sequence: TGTGCCAGCAGCTTATCGGCGGGCGGGGAGACCCAGTACTTC.

This clonotype was found a few times. Compared with germline, one end of the junction differs, possibly owing to a read error. The V gene is TRBV2, the J gene TRBJ2-7, with a tentative D call TRBD2 (6 bases). CDR1 is SNHLY and CDR2 is FYNNEI in the germline V gene. The CDR3 is 14 residues long. DNA of the CDR3: TGTGCCAGCAGGGAGGGAAGGGGTGGCTACGAGCAGTACTTT. Translating it yields CASREGRGGYEQYF.

This clonotype was seen a handful of times. This chain uses TRBV9 with TRBJ2-7; a possible D gene is TRBD1 (5 bases). CDR1 and CDR2 (germline): SGDLS, YYNGEE. This CDR3 has 13 residues. V was shortened by 0 bases and J by 6 bases, with 10 bases between the two germline ends. CDR3 sequence (DNA): TGTGCCAGCAGCGTAGGGGGCAGCTCCGAGCAGTACTTC. Its translation: CASSVGGSSEQYF.

This chain connects TRBV5-1 to TRBJ1-2; 7 bases are shared with TRBD1. The germline V gene has CDR1 SGHRS and CDR2 YFSETQ. The J segment lost 6 bases and the V segment lost 4 bases, leaving 12 bases of the junction unmatched. This CDR3 comprises 15 residues. CDR3 nucleotide sequence: TGCGCCAGCAGCCCCTACGCAGGGGGGGATAATGGCTACACCTTC. It translates to CASSPYAGGDNGYTF.

The rearrangement links TRBV28 to TRBJ2-7, with TRBD2 as a possible D gene (6 bases). V was clipped by 1 base and J by 3 bases, with 16 bases between them. This CDR3 is built from 16 residues. Germline loops: CDR1 MDHEN, CDR2 SYDVKM. The CDR3 reads CASSLSLSRGIYEQYF. The CDR3 DNA sequence: TGTGCCAGCAGTTTATCCCTATCCCGGGGGATCTACGAGCAGTACTTC.

The CDR3 DNA sequence: TGTGCCAGCAGATGGACGGCGAACACCGGGGAGCTGTTTTTT. This sequence encodes CASRWTANTGELFF. This chain joins TRBV2 and TRBJ2-2, with D unresolved. Between the trimmed V and J ends, which lost 6 bases and 0 bases, there was a span of 8 bases. The CDR3 loop spans 14 amino acids. CDR1 is SNHLY and CDR2 is FYNNEI in the germline V gene.

There are a few counts of this clonotype. The rearrangement links TRBV9 to TRBJ2-3, with 8 bases matching TRBD1. The CDR3 extends over 15 amino acids. The J segment lost 3 bases and the V segment lost 0 bases, leaving 3 bases of the junction unmatched. Looked up from germline, CDR1 is SGDLS and CDR2 is YYNGEE. The CDR3 here is CASSVAGGKTDTQYF. CDR3 coding DNA: TGTGCCAGCAGCGTAGCAGGGGGCAAAACAGATACGCAGTATTTT.